Listed below are T cell receptor beta chains from one sample, sequenced in a study of patients and donors after allogeneic stem cell transplantation. TCRdb itself ran the RT-PCR reads through MiXCR, one entry per CDR3 protein. Seen here are approximately 33,000 distinct CDR3 sequences, approximately 6.3% observed once, and the top ten hold approximately 30%. The source material was blood, either unsorted or a sorted T cell fraction (not recorded which). The receptors come from a human donor who was either an allogeneic HSCT recipient or a stem cell or donor lymphocyte infusion donor (not recorded which). It is not recorded whose cells these are; they may come from a transplant donor. Both conserved end residues are part of each CDR3. D genes are given only for firm matches. The size field is filled for only some rows; it gives once, few, many or a size class.

CDR3nt: TGCAGCGTAGGAGACAGGAGAGTGAAGGCCTACGAGCAGTACTTC; CDR3aa: CSVGDRRVKAYEQYF; j_gene: TRBJ2-7; abundance: many; v_gene: TRBV29-1; d_gene: NA
CDR3nt: TGTGCCAGCAGCCATAGGGCCGAATACGAGCAGTACTTC; CDR3aa: CASSHRAEYEQYF; j_gene: TRBJ2-7; abundance: many; v_gene: TRBV16; d_gene: NA
CDR3nt: TGTGCCAGCAGCTTAGAACTAGCGGGAGCTCATGAGCAGTTCTTC; CDR3aa: CASSLELAGAHEQFF; j_gene: TRBJ2-1; abundance: many; v_gene: TRBV7-9; d_gene: TRBD2
CDR3nt: TGTGCCAGCAGCTGGGCGACAGGGGTGGTGGAGACCCAGTACTTC; CDR3aa: CASSWATGVVETQYF; j_gene: TRBJ2-5; abundance: few; v_gene: TRBV7-9; d_gene: TRBD1
CDR3nt: TGTGCCAGCAGTTACGGGGACAGGGGGCTTGGCTACACCTTC; CDR3aa: CASSYGDRGLGYTF; j_gene: TRBJ1-2; abundance: many; v_gene: TRBV6-5; d_gene: TRBD1
CDR3nt: TGTGCCAGCAGCGTGGGGACAGGGATCCGCACAGATACGCAGTATTTT; CDR3aa: CASSVGTGIRTDTQYF; j_gene: TRBJ2-3; abundance: many; v_gene: TRBV11-2; d_gene: TRBD1
CDR3nt: TGTGCCATCGGGGGGGACACCGGGGAGCTGTTTTTT; CDR3aa: CAIGGDTGELFF; j_gene: TRBJ2-2; abundance: many; v_gene: TRBV10-3; d_gene: TRBD2
CDR3nt: TGTGCCAGCAGCCAAGATTCCCCGTTGGCTAGCGGGAATAAAAGGCAGTTCTTC; CDR3aa: CASSQDSPLASGNKRQFF; j_gene: TRBJ2-1; abundance: few; v_gene: TRBV4-2; d_gene: TRBD2
CDR3nt: TGTGCCAGCAGCGTATCTCCGGTAAACTACAATGAGCAGTTCTTC; CDR3aa: CASSVSPVNYNEQFF; j_gene: TRBJ2-1; abundance: many; v_gene: TRBV9; d_gene: NA
CDR3nt: TGTGCCAGTAGTATAGATGGCTACGAGCAGTACTTC; CDR3aa: CASSIDGYEQYF; j_gene: TRBJ2-7; abundance: NA; v_gene: TRBV19; d_gene: NA